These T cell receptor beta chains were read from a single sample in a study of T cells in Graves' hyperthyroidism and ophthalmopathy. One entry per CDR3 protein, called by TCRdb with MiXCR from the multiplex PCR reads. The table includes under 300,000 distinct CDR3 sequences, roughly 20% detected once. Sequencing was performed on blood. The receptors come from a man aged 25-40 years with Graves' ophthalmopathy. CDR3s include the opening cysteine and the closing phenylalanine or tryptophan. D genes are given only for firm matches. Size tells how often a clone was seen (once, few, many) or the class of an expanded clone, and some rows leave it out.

CDR3 DNA: TGTGCCAGCAACCTGGACAGGGGTCAGCCCCAGCATTTT
CDR3 protein: CASNLDRGQPQHF
V gene: TRBV6-1
clone size: few
J gene: TRBJ1-5
D gene: TRBD1

CDR3 DNA: TGTGCCAGTAGTAGAGAGACAGGGCCGACTAACTATGGCTACACCTTC
CDR3 protein: CASSRETGPTNYGYTF
V gene: TRBV19
clone size: few
J gene: TRBJ1-2
D gene: TRBD1

CDR3 DNA: TGTGCCAGTAGTATATATGCTAGCGGGGCCTACAATGAGCAGTTCTTC
CDR3 protein: CASSIYASGAYNEQFF
V gene: TRBV19
clone size: few
J gene: TRBJ2-1
D gene: TRBD2

CDR3 DNA: TGTGCCATCAGTGAGTCTGGGACCGTGAGCTCCTACGAGCAGTACTTC
CDR3 protein: CAISESGTVSSYEQYF
V gene: TRBV10-3
clone size: many
J gene: TRBJ2-7
D gene: -

CDR3 DNA: TGCGCCAGCAGCGGGGGACTAGCGGGAGGAACTTACACCGGGGAGCTGTTTTTT
CDR3 protein: CASSGGLAGGTYTGELFF
V gene: TRBV5-1
clone size: many
J gene: TRBJ2-2
D gene: TRBD2

CDR3 DNA: TGCAGTGCGGTCGGTAGCGGGAGTTCGAGCTCCTACGAGCAGTACTTC
CDR3 protein: CSAVGSGSSSSYEQYF
V gene: TRBV20-1
clone size: many
J gene: TRBJ2-7
D gene: TRBD2

CDR3 DNA: TGTGCCAGCAGTTCGCATATGAACACTGAAGCTTTCTTT
CDR3 protein: CASSSHMNTEAFF
V gene: TRBV6-5
clone size: few
J gene: TRBJ1-1
D gene: -

CDR3 DNA: TGTGCCAGCAGTGGATGGGACAGGGGTGGGTCACCCCTCCACTTT
CDR3 protein: CASSGWDRGGSPLHF
V gene: TRBV2
clone size: -
J gene: TRBJ1-6
D gene: TRBD1

CDR3 DNA: TGTGCCAGCAGACGACTAGTAGGAAGGGGTATAAACATTCAGTACTTC
CDR3 protein: CASRRLVGRGINIQYF
V gene: TRBV13
clone size: -
J gene: TRBJ2-4
D gene: -

CDR3 DNA: TGTGCCAGCAGCCCTTTGCGGGAGGGCCCAACCTACGAGCAGTACTTC
CDR3 protein: CASSPLREGPTYEQYF
V gene: TRBV11-2
clone size: many
J gene: TRBJ2-7
D gene: TRBD2

CDR3 DNA: TGTGCCAGCAGTTTAAGAAGGGGGCAACGGGGCAATGAGCAGTTCTTC
CDR3 protein: CASSLRRGQRGNEQFF
V gene: TRBV28
clone size: -
J gene: TRBJ2-1
D gene: TRBD1

CDR3 DNA: TGTGCCAGCCCGGGACAACTGAACTATGGCTACACCTTC
CDR3 protein: CASPGQLNYGYTF
V gene: TRBV6-1
clone size: -
J gene: TRBJ1-2
D gene: -

CDR3 DNA: TGTGCCAGCAGCCCCCTAATTACTAGGGGCCCCTACGAGCAGTACTTC
CDR3 protein: CASSPLITRGPYEQYF
V gene: TRBV9
clone size: few
J gene: TRBJ2-7
D gene: -

CDR3 DNA: TGTGCCAGTCGGGACCGATCCTCGATCCGGGACTTTGGGGGGGCCTCCAATGAGCAGTTCTTC
CDR3 protein: CASRDRSSIRDFGGASNEQFF
V gene: TRBV28
clone size: -
J gene: TRBJ2-1
D gene: -

CDR3 DNA: TGTGCCAGCAGCTTAGTAGAGGCGGGACTAGCGGGAGTTTTAGAGACCCAGTACTTC
CDR3 protein: CASSLVEAGLAGVLETQYF
V gene: TRBV11-2
clone size: few
J gene: TRBJ2-5
D gene: TRBD2

CDR3 DNA: TGCAGTGCTAGCGACAGGGGGCGGGAGATACAGTACTTC
CDR3 protein: CSASDRGREIQYF
V gene: TRBV20-1
clone size: few
J gene: TRBJ2-5
D gene: TRBD1

CDR3 DNA: TGTGCCAGCAGTTTTCCTATCCCCTGGTGTGGCTACGAGCAGTACTTC
CDR3 protein: CASSFPIPWCGYEQYF
V gene: TRBV27
clone size: -
J gene: TRBJ2-7
D gene: -

CDR3 DNA: TGCAGTGCTGTACCGGGAGGAAGGGGAGAGACCCAGTACTTC
CDR3 protein: CSAVPGGRGETQYF
V gene: TRBV20-1
clone size: few
J gene: TRBJ2-5
D gene: TRBD2

CDR3 DNA: TGTGCCACCAAAGATACAGGGACCTTCACAGATACGCAGTATTTT
CDR3 protein: CATKDTGTFTDTQYF
V gene: TRBV6-1
clone size: -
J gene: TRBJ2-3
D gene: -

CDR3 DNA: TGTGCCAGCAGCTCCCTTGGGGCAGGGGGGAACACTGAAGCTTTCTTT
CDR3 protein: CASSSLGAGGNTEAFF
V gene: TRBV7-9
clone size: -
J gene: TRBJ1-1
D gene: TRBD1

CDR3 DNA: TGTGCCAGCAGTCGAAATTATGATCGGGGAAATTCACCCCTCCACTTT
CDR3 protein: CASSRNYDRGNSPLHF
V gene: TRBV6-1
clone size: -
J gene: TRBJ1-6
D gene: -

CDR3 DNA: TGTGCCAGCAGAAGACAGGGGCTCAATCAGCCCCAGCATTTT
CDR3 protein: CASRRQGLNQPQHF
V gene: TRBV12-3/TRBV12-4
clone size: many
J gene: TRBJ1-5
D gene: TRBD1